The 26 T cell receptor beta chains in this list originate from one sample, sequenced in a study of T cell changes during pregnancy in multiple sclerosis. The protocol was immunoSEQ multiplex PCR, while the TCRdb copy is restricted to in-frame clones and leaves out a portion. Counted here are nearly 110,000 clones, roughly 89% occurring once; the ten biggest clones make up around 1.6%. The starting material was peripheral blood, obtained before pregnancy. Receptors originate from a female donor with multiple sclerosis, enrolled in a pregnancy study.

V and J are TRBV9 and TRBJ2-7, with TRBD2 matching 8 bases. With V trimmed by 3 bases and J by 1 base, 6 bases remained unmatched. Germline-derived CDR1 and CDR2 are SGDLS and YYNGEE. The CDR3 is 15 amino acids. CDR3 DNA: TGTGCCAGCAGCGGCACCGGGACTAGGTCCTACGAGCAGTACTTC. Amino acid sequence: CASSGTGTRSYEQYF.

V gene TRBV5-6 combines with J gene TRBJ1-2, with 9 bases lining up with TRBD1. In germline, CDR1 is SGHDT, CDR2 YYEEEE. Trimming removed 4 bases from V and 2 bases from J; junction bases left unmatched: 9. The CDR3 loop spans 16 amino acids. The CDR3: CASSTFRTGANYGYTF. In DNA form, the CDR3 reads TGTGCCAGCAGCACTTTTAGGACAGGGGCCAACTATGGCTACACCTTC.

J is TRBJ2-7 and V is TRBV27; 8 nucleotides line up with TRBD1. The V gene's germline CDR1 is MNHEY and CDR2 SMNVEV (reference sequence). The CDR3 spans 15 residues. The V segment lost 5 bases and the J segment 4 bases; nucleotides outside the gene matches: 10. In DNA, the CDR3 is TGTGCCAGCAGTCGTCGGGGACAGGACCCTTACGAGCAGTACTTC. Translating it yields CASSRRGQDPYEQYF.

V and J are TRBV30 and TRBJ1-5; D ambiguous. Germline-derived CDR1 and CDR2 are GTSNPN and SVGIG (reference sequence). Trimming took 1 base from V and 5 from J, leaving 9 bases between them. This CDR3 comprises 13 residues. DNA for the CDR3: TGTGCCTGGAGTGCGTCAGGCGATCAGCCCCAGCATTTT. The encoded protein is CAWSASGDQPQHF.

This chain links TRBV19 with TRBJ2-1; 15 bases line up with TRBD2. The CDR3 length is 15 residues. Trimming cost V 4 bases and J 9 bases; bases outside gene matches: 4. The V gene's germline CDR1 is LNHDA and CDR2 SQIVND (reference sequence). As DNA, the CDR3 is TGTGCCAGTAGTAAGGGACTAGCGGGAGGAGGTGAGCAGTTCTTC. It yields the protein CASSKGLAGGGEQFF.

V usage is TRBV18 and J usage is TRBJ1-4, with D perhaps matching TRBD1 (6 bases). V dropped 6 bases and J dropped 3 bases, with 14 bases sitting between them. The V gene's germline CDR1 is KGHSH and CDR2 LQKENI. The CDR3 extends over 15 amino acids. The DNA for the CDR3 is TGTGCCAGCTCGTCCGACAGGTCCTCTAATGAAAAACTGTTTTTT. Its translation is CASSSDRSSNEKLFF.

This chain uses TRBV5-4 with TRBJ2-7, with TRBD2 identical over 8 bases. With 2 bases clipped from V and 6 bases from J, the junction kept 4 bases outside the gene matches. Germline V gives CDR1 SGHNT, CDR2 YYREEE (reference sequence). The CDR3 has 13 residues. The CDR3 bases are TGTGCCAGCAGCTTAGGGACTAGGGTCGAGCAGTACTTC. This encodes CASSLGTRVEQYF. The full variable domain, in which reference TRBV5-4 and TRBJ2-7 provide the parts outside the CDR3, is ETGVTQSPTHLIKTRGQQVTLRCSSQSGHNTVSWYQQALGQGPQFIFQYYREEENGRGNFPPRFSGLQFPNYSSELNVNALELDDSALYLCASSLGTRVEQYFGPGTRLTVT.

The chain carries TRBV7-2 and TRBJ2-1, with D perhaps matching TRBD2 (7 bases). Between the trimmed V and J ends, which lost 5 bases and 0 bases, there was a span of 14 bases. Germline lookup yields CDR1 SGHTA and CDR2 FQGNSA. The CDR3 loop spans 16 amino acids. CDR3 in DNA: TGTGCCAGCAGCGGGAGGGGGGGGTCCTCCTACAATGAGCAGTTCTTC. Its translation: CASSGRGGSSYNEQFF.

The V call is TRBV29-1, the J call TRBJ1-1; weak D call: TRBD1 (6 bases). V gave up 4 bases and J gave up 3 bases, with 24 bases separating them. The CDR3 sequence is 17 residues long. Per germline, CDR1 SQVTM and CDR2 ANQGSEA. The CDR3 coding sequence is TGCAGCGTTGTATTGTTCGGAAGGGACACACGCCACACTGAAGCTTTCTTT. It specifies CSVVLFGRDTRHTEAFF.

CDR3 residues: CASSPNSLSNNSPLHF. The CDR3 DNA sequence: TGTGCCAGCTCACCAAACAGCTTAAGTAATAATTCACCCCTCCACTTT. The J gene is TRBJ1-6, the V gene TRBV18; D ambiguous. V was cut by 2 bases and J by 5 bases, with 13 bases left in between. Germline CDR1 KGHSH, CDR2 LQKENI. This CDR3 contains 16 residues.

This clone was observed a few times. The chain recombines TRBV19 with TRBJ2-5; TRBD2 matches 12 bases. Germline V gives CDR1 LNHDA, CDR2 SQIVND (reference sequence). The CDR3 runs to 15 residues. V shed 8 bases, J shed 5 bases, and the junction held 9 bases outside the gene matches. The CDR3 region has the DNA TGTGCCAGTCGGCCTAGCGGGGGGGTATCGGAGACCCAGTACTTC. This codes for CASRPSGGVSETQYF.

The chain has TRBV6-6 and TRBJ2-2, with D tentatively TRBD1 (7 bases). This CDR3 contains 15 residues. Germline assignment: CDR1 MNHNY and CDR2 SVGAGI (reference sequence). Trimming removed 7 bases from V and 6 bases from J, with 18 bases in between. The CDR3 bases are TGTGCCAGCACTTTAGACAGGGAGGATCCCGGGGAGCTGTTTTTT. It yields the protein CASTLDREDPGELFF.

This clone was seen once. The CDR3 region has the DNA TGTGCCAGCAGCCAAGAGTTGTACAGGGGAACAAACGAGCAGTACTTC. It codes for CASSQELYRGTNEQYF. The gene calls are TRBV14 and TRBJ2-7; 7 bases fit TRBD1. The CDR3 totals 16 residues. CDR1 SGHDN and CDR2 FVKESK come from the germline V gene. With V trimmed by 0 bases and J by 5 bases, 10 bases remained unmatched. Supplemented by reference TRBV14 and TRBJ2-7, the full variable domain reads EAGVTQFPSHSVIEKGQTVTLRCDPISGHDNLYWYRRVMGKEIKFLLHFVKESKQDESGMPNNRFLAERTGGTYSTLKVQPAELEDSGVYFCASSQELYRGTNEQYFGPGTRLTVT.

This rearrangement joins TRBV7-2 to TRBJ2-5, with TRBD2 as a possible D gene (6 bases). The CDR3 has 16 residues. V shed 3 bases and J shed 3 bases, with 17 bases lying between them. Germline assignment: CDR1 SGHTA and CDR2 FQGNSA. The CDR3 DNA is TGTGCCAGCAGCTTGGCTTGGAGGGACGGGAAAGAGACCCAGTACTTC. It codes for CASSLAWRDGKETQYF. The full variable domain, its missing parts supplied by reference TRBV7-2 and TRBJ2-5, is GAGVSQSPSNKVTEKGKDVELRCDPISGHTALYWYRQSLGQGLEFLIYFQGNSAPDKSGLPSDRFSAERTGGSVSTLTIQRTQQEDSAVYLCASSLAWRDGKETQYFGPGTRLLVL.

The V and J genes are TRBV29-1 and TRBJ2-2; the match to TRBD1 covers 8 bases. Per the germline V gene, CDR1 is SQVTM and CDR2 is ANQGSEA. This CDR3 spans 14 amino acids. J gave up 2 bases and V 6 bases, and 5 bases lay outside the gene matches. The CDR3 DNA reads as TGCAGCGTCTCCGACAGGGGAAACACCGGGGAGCTGTTTTTT. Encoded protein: CSVSDRGNTGELFF.

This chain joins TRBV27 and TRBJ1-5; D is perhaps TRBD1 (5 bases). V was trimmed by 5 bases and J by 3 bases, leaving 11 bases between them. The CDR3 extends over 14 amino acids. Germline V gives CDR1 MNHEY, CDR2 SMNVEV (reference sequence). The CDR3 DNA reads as TGTGCCAGCAGTAAAGACAGATCCAATCAGCCCCAGCATTTT. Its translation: CASSKDRSNQPQHF.

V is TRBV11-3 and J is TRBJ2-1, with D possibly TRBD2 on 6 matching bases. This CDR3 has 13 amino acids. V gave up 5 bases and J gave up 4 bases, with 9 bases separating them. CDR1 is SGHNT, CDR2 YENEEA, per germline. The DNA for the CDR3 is TGTGCCAGCAGCCTTAGCGGATACAATGAGCAGTTCTTC. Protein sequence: CASSLSGYNEQFF. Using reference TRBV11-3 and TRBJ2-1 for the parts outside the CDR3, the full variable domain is EAGVVQSPRYKIIEKKQPVAFWCNPISGHNTLYWYLQNLGQGPELLIRYENEEAVDDSQLPKDRFSAERLKGVDSTLKIQPAELGDSAVYLCASSLSGYNEQFFGPGTRLTVL.

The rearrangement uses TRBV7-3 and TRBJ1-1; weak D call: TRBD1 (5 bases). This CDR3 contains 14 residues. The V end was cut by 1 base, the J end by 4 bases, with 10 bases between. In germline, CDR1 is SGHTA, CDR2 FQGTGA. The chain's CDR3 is CASSLRGRGTEAFF. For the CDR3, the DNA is TGTGCCAGCAGCTTAAGGGGGAGGGGCACTGAAGCTTTCTTT. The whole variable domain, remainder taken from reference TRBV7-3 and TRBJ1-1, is GAGVSQTPSNKVTEKGKYVELRCDPISGHTALYWYRQSLGQGPEFLIYFQGTGAADDSGLPNDRFFAVRPEGSVSTLKIQRTERGDSAVYLCASSLRGRGTEAFFGQGTRLTVV.

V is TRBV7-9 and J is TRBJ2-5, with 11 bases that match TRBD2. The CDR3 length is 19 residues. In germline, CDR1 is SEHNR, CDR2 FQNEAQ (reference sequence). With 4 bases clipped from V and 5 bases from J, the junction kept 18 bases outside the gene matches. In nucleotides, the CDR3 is TGTGCCAGCAGCTCAGACTTTTTAGCGGGGGGGAGTCGTCGGGAGACCCAGTACTTC. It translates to CASSSDFLAGGSRRETQYF.

The CDR3 reads CASSAGTRREQYF. CDR3 coding DNA: TGTGCCAGCAGTGCTGGGACTAGGAGGGAGCAGTACTTC. The rearrangement uses TRBV2 and TRBJ2-7; 8 bases map to TRBD2. The CDR3 has 13 residues. The V and J ends lost 4 bases and 7 bases, in that order; junction bases with no gene match: 6. From germline, CDR1 is SNHLY and CDR2 FYNNEI.

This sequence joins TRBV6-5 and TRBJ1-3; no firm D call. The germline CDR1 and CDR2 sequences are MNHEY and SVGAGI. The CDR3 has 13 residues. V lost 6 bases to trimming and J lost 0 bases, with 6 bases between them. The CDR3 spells CASSRYSGNTIYF. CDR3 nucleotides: TGTGCCAGCAGCCGGTACTCTGGAAACACCATATATTTT.

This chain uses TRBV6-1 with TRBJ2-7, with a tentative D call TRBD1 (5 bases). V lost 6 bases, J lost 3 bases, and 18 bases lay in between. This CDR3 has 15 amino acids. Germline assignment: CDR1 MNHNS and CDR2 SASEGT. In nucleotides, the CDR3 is TGTGCCAGCAGGATTAGCCCCGACAGTTTCTACGAGCAGTACTTC. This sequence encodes CASRISPDSFYEQYF.

The CDR3 coding sequence is TGTGCCAGCAGCCAAGGGGGACTAGTTGGTGACTACAATGAGCAGTTCTTC. Protein: CASSQGGLVGDYNEQFF. The chain carries TRBV14 and TRBJ2-1; 8 bases agree with TRBD2. The ends lost 1 base at V and 3 bases at J; junction bases unmatched: 8. CDR1 and CDR2 (germline): SGHDN, FVKESK. The length of the CDR3 is 17 residues.

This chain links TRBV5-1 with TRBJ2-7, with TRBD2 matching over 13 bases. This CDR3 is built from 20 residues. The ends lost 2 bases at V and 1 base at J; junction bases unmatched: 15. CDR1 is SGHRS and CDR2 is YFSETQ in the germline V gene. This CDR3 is CASSLFTGLAGVVRSYEQYF. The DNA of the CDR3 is TGCGCCAGCAGCTTATTTACCGGACTAGCGGGGGTCGTTCGGTCCTACGAGCAGTACTTC.

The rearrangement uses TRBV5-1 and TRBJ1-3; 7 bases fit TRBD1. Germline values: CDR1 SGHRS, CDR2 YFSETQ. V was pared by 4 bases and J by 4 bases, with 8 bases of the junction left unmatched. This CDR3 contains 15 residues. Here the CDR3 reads CASSPGQARGNTIYF. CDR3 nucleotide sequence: TGCGCCAGCAGCCCCGGACAGGCCAGAGGAAACACCATATATTTT.

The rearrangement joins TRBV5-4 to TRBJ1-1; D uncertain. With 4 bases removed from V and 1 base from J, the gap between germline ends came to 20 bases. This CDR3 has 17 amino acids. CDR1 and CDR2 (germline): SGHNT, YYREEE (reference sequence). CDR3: CASSPKSGKQGNTEAFF. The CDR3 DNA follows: TGTGCCAGCAGCCCAAAATCCGGGAAACAAGGGAACACTGAAGCTTTCTTT.